The clone carrying this TCR beta chain was found a few times. This record belongs to a study of blood T cells in healthy people across ages. In germline, CDR1 is LNHNV, CDR2 YYDKDF (reference sequence). The germline V and J ends were trimmed by 5 bases and 0 bases, with 11 bases remaining between them. The length of the CDR3 is 16 residues. Sample-barcoded 5' priming and a J-beta primer mix drove a second PCR of roughly 7 to 11 cycles. TCRdb reprocessed the 5' RACE reads via MiXCR and lists one record per CDR3 protein. In the table there are roughly 550,000 distinct CDR3 sequences, around 24% of which are singletons. This sample was also put to use in a study of T cells of mothers and their children.

Sequencing was done on a sample of blood. J is TRBJ2-6 and V is TRBV15; D gene unclear. The receptor was derived from a boy under 18 in good health. This CDR3 is CATSPRKGSGANVLTF. CDR3 in DNA: TGTGCCACCAGCCCCCGCAAGGGCTCTGGGGCCAACGTCCTGACTTTC.